The clone carrying this TCR beta chain was counted once. Its target is not known. Breast cancer patients provided tissue from their axillary draining lymph nodes. This CDR3 comprises 13 residues. Looked up from germline, CDR1 is SQVTM and CDR2 is ANQGSEA. V dropped 6 bases and J dropped 4 bases, with 14 bases sitting between them. The entry originates in a study of breast tumors, draining lymph nodes, adjacent tissues. Findings and caveats of the study: Tumor and nontumor repertoires were significantly more similar in luminal-like than in basal-like breast cancer. Tumor TCR diversity was below lymph nodes but above nontumor tissue.

Each CDR3 protein gets one entry after TCRdb re-called the multiplex PCR reads with MiXCR. This sample has around 290,000 distinct CDR3 sequences, with around 31% found just once. The genes are TRBV29-1 and TRBJ2-3; D not certain. Input material: axillary lymph node tissue. The receptor comes from a female donor with breast cancer. Some clones in this sample may be carry-over from other donors' samples. The CDR3 DNA reads TGCAGCGTCCCGGAAACTATCGCAGATACGCAGTATTTT. The encoded protein is CSVPETIADTQYF.